The clone carrying this T cell receptor (beta chain) was picked up many times. The target antigen is unknown. Quantitative molecular-barcoded 5'-RACE generated the TCR beta libraries. TCRdb called the 5' RACE reads again in MiXCR, with one record for every CDR3 protein. The table records 200,000 to 250,000 distinct CDR3 sequences, around 25% of them present only once. The data were taken from a study of CD8 T cells in ankylosing spondylitis. Overall study findings and caveats: Those disease-linked clones were CD8+; they were also relatively rare in peripheral blood. A TCR beta motif of eight highly homologous variants appeared characteristic of ankylosing spondylitis blood.

Trimming left V 0 bases short and J 6 bases short, with 9 bases between. CDR3 length: 13 residues. Germline CDR1 and CDR2: SGHRS and YFSETQ. Specimen: blood, either unsorted or a sorted T cell fraction (not recorded which). This sequence joins TRBV5-1 and TRBJ1-2; D not resolved. The sequence came from a male donor with ankylosing spondylitis or in good health (not recorded which). The CDR3 sequence is CASSLGHADGYTF. The CDR3 DNA follows: TGCGCCAGCAGCTTGGGACATGCTGATGGCTACACCTTC. The full variable domain, rest sourced from reference TRBV5-1 and TRBJ1-2, is KAGVTQTPRYLIKTRGQQVTLSCSPISGHRSVSWYQQTPGQGLQFLFEYFSETQRNKGNFPGRFSGRQFSNSRSEMNVSTLELGDSALYLCASSLGHADGYTFGSGTRLTVV.